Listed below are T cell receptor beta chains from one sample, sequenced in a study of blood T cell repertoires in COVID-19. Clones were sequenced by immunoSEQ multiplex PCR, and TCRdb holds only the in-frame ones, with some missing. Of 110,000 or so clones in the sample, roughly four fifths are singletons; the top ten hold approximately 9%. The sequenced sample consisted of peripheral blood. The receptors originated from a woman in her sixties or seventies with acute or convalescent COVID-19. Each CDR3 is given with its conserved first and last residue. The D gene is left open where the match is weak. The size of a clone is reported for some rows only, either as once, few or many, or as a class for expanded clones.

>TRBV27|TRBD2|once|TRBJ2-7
TGTGCCAGCCAACGGCTAGCGGGCCCCTACGAGCAGTACTTC
CASQRLAGPYEQYF
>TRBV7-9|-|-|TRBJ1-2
TGTGCCAGCAGCTTACGAGGACAGAACTTCGGCTACACCTTC
CASSLRGQNFGYTF
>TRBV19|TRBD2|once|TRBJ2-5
TGTGCCAGTAGCATCCGCGGGGGGGTTGGTGAGACCCAGTACTTC
CASSIRGGVGETQYF
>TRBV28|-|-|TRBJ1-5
TGTGCCACCAATCAAATGGGGGCAGGGACCTCCAATCAGCCCCAGCATTTT
CATNQMGAGTSNQPQHF
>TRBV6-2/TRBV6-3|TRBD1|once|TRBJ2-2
TGTGCCAGCAGCGGACAGGGTTGGACCGGGGAGCTGTTTTTT
CASSGQGWTGELFF
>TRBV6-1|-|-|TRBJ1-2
TGTGCCAGCAGTGAAACGTGGGGGGAAGATGGCTACACCTTC
CASSETWGEDGYTF
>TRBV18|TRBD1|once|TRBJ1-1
TGTGCCAGCTCACCACCGAGGACAGGGGGGAGGAGTGAAGCTTTCTTT
CASSPPRTGGRSEAFF
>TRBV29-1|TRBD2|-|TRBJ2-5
TGCAGCGTTGAAGGGACTAGCGGGGGGGGAGATCAAGAGACCCAGTACTTC
CSVEGTSGGGDQETQYF
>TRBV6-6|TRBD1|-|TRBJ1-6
TGTGCCAGCAGTTACACGGGACAGGAGAATTCACCCCTCCACTTT
CASSYTGQENSPLHF
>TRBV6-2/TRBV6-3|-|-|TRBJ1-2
TGTGCCAGCAGTTACTCGCAAGGACTTTATGGCTACACCTTC
CASSYSQGLYGYTF
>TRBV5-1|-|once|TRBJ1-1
TGCGCCAGCAGCTCCAAAGCGAAAGGCAGGGCAGGGAACACTGAAGCTTTCTTT
CASSSKAKGRAGNTEAFF
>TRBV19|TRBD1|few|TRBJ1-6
TGTGCCAGTAGTCTGGGACAGGATAATTCACCCCTCCACTTT
CASSLGQDNSPLHF
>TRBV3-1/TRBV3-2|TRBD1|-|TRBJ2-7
TGTGCCAGCAGCCCCCTCGGGACAGCATCCTACGAGCAGTACTTC
CASSPLGTASYEQYF
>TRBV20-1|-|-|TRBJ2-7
TGCAGTGCCTGGGGGCCCCCCAAGCAGTACTTC
CSAWGPPKQYF
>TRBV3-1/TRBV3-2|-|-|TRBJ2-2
TGTGCCAGCAGCCAGACCCCTCCGGGGGAGTCCGGGGAGCTGTTTTTT
CASSQTPPGESGELFF
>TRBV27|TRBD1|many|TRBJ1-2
TGTGCCAGCCTAGGCCGGGACAGGGCTGGGAACTATGGCTACACCTTC
CASLGRDRAGNYGYTF
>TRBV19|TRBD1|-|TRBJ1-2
TGTGCCAGTAGACCATCCCATCCGGGACAGGGGAACTATGGCTACACCTTC
CASRPSHPGQGNYGYTF
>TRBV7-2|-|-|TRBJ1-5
TGTGCCAGCAGCTTAGAAGGGCAGGGTCAGCCCCAGCATTTT
CASSLEGQGQPQHF
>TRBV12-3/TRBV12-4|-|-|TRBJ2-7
TGTGCCAGCAGTTTTCAGAGGGACGAGCAGTACTTC
CASSFQRDEQYF
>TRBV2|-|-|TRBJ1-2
TGTGCCAGCAGTGAAGGGACAGTAGGAGTAGGCTATGGCTACACCTTC
CASSEGTVGVGYGYTF
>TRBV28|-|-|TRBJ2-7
TGTGCCAGCAGTTTAGGCGGGACCTCCTACGAGCAGTACTTC
CASSLGGTSYEQYF
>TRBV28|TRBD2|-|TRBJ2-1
TGTGCCAGCACCTTAGGGGCTAGCGGGCCCCTCGGGCAGTTCTTC
CASTLGASGPLGQFF
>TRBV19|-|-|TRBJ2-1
TGTGCCAGTAGTATAGGCCACAGCTCCTACAATGAGCAGTTCTTC
CASSIGHSSYNEQFF
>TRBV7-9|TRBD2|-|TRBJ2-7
TGTGCCAGCAGCCAACGAGCGGGACCCTACGAGCAGTACTTC
CASSQRAGPYEQYF
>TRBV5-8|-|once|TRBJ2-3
TGTGCCAGCAGCTTAGACAGGAGCCGCACAGATACGCAGTATTTT
CASSLDRSRTDTQYF
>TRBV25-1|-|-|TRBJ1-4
TGTGCCAGCAGTCCGGGACATGGAAATGAAAAACTGTTTTTT
CASSPGHGNEKLFF
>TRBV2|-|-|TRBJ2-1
TGTGCCAGCAGTGGTACAGGGTACAATGAGCAGTTCTTC
CASSGTGYNEQFF
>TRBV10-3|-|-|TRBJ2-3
TGTGCCATCAGTGGGCGACTAGGCGGAGGGATACATGGCACAGATACGCAGTATTTT
CAISGRLGGGIHGTDTQYF
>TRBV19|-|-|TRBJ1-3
TGTGCCAGTAGTCCTCGGGTCTCTGGAAACACCATATATTTT
CASSPRVSGNTIYF
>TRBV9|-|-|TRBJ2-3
TGTGCCAGCAGCGTGACTATCACAGATACGCAGTATTTT
CASSVTITDTQYF
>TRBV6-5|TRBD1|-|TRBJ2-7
TGTGCCAGCAGTTACGCAGGGACAGGGTTTTCCTACGAGCAGTACTTC
CASSYAGTGFSYEQYF
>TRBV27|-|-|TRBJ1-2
TGTGCCAGCAGTCCCTGGGGAGGGGGGACAACCTCTAACTATGGCTACACCTTC
CASSPWGGGTTSNYGYTF